Listed below are T cell receptor beta chains from one sample, sequenced in a study of post-analysis software for immune sequencing data. TCRdb called the PCR reads again in MiXCR, with one record for every CDR3 protein. The data contain hundreds of thousands of distinct CDR3 sequences, about 57% of them singletons. Sequenced input: blood. These receptor sequences come from a girl between 5 and 17 years old with multiple sclerosis. CDR3s include the opening cysteine and the closing phenylalanine or tryptophan. D genes are given only for firm matches. Only part of the rows carry a size: once, few, many, or a class if the clone is expanded.

D gene,J gene,V gene,clone size,CDR3 protein,CDR3 DNA
TRBD1,TRBJ2-7,TRBV5-4,.,CASSHRMGTGACEQYF,TGTGCCAGCAGCCATCGGATGGGGACAGGGGCCTGCGAGCAGTACTTC
.,TRBJ2-7,TRBV29-1,.,CSVVSGAREQYF,TGCAGCGTTGTTTCGGGGGCAAGGGAGCAGTACTTC
TRBD2,TRBJ2-4,TRBV20-1,.,CSAIGGAAKNIQYF,TGCAGTGCTATCGGGGGGGCAGCCAAAAACATTCAGTACTTC
TRBD2,TRBJ2-3,TRBV20-1,.,CSAQRGGLSTDTQYF,TGCAGTGCCCAACGCGGGGGATTGAGCACAGATACGCAGTATTTT
.,TRBJ2-7,TRBV10-2,.,CASRAGTSSYEQYF,TGCGCCAGCAGGGCCGGGACATCCTCCTACGAGCAGTACTTC
TRBD1,TRBJ1-2,TRBV28,.,CASRTGPYGYTF,TGTGCCAGCAGGACAGGGCCCTATGGCTACACCTTC
.,TRBJ2-4,TRBV5-1,.,CASSPAGLSIQYF,TGCGCCAGCAGCCCCGCCGGACTCAGCATTCAGTACTTC
.,TRBJ2-3,TRBV10-1,few,CASSEGADTQYF,TGCGCCAGCAGTGAAGGGGCAGATACGCAGTATTTT
TRBD2,TRBJ2-1,TRBV4-2,few,CASSQGGLRSYNEQFF,TGTGCCAGCAGCCAAGGGGGACTACGATCCTACAATGAGCAGTTCTTC
TRBD1,TRBJ1-1,TRBV6-1,few,CASRGQGVTEAFF,TGTGCCAGCAGAGGGCAGGGGGTCACTGAAGCTTTCTTT
.,TRBJ2-5,TRBV20-1,.,CSANGETQYF,TGCAGTGCGAATGGGGAGACCCAGTACTTC
.,TRBJ2-2,TRBV7-9,.,CASSLTPGATPAELFF,TGTGCCAGCAGCCTCACTCCGGGGGCCACACCTGCGGAGCTGTTTTTT
.,TRBJ2-1,TRBV12-3/TRBV12-4,once,CASSTAAGSPKQFF,TGTGCCAGCAGCACGGCCGCGGGGTCCCCCAAGCAGTTCTTC
.,TRBJ2-3,TRBV7-9,.,CASSLEGRATDTQYF,TGTGCCAGCAGTTTAGAGGGGCGCGCCACAGATACGCAGTATTTT
TRBD2,TRBJ2-5,TRBV20-1,.,CSARGLAGGTLGELETQYF,TGCAGTGCTAGAGGACTAGCGGGAGGGACATTAGGAGAGTTGGAGACCCAGTACTTC
TRBD1,TRBJ1-2,TRBV11-2,.,CASSFRGQGFNGYTF,TGTGCCAGCAGCTTCCGGGGACAGGGATTTAACGGCTACACCTTC
TRBD1,TRBJ2-3,TRBV20-1,few,CSMTGGTDTQYF,TGCAGCATGACAGGGGGCACAGATACGCAGTATTTT
.,TRBJ2-7,TRBV7-9,.,CASSSADGSYSYEQYF,TGTGCCAGCAGCTCCGCCGACGGATCTTACTCCTACGAGCAGTACTTC
.,TRBJ2-7,TRBV7-9,many,CASSLAGTQNEQYF,TGTGCCAGCAGCCTTGCGGGCACCCAGAACGAGCAGTACTTC
TRBD1,TRBJ1-2,TRBV20-1,few,CSATGGAGKYGYTF,TGCAGTGCTACAGGGGGCGCAGGGAAGTATGGCTACACCTTC
TRBD1,TRBJ1-2,TRBV2,few,CANDRRSGTGNGYTF,TGTGCCAACGACCGGAGGTCGGGGACAGGGAATGGCTACACCTTC
.,TRBJ2-1,TRBV5-1,.,CASSLAPLSSYNEQFF,TGCGCCAGCAGCTTAGCCCCGCTGAGCTCCTACAATGAGCAGTTCTTC
.,TRBJ2-4,TRBV7-7,.,CASSHRYPPPGNIQYF,TGTGCCAGCAGCCACAGATATCCTCCCCCGGGAAACATTCAGTACTTC
.,TRBJ2-7,TRBV6-5,few,CASSYSSKQVSYEQYF,TGTGCCAGCAGTTACTCTTCTAAACAGGTCTCCTACGAGCAGTACTTC
.,TRBJ2-3,TRBV29-1,.,CSVEGLSDTQYF,TGCAGCGTTGAGGGTTTATCAGATACGCAGTATTTT
.,TRBJ2-7,TRBV29-1,.,CSVSPGLHTYEQYF,TGCAGCGTATCCCCGGGACTCCACACCTACGAGCAGTACTTC
TRBD1,TRBJ2-1,TRBV2,.,CASSRGSNRDRVYNEQFF,TGTGCCAGCAGTAGGGGATCGAACCGGGACAGGGTATACAATGAGCAGTTCTTC
.,TRBJ2-7,TRBV5-1,.,CASSQRTHGSHYEQYF,TGCGCCAGCAGCCAACGGACCCATGGCTCCCACTACGAGCAGTACTTC
TRBD2,TRBJ2-3,TRBV27,few,CASRGTSGGPSRTDTQYF,TGTGCCAGCAGGGGGACTAGCGGGGGCCCGTCGCGCACAGATACGCAGTATTTT